Below, 4 T cell receptor beta chains from the same sample are listed, as sequenced in a study of OX40 agonist ivuxolimab in advanced cancers. Data came from immunoSEQ multiplex PCR; TCRdb stores just in-frame clones and leaves some out. The sample shows 60,000 to 65,000 clones, approximately 84% of them seen only once. The material sequenced was CD4+ or CD8+ T cells sorted from blood, taken in a trial of the OX40 agonist ivuxolimab. The receptors come from an adult with an advanced solid tumor such as melanoma, head and neck, liver or kidney cancer.

V gene TRBV2 combines with J gene TRBJ2-5; 9 bases are shared with TRBD2. Germline CDR1 SNHLY, CDR2 FYNNEI. The CDR3 contains 14 residues. Trimming took 2 bases from V and 5 from J; bases not matched to a gene: 3. DNA of the CDR3: TGTGCCAGCAGTGAACAGGCGGGAGGGGAGACCCAGTACTTC. The encoded protein is CASSEQAGGETQYF. The full variable domain, its missing parts supplied by reference TRBV2 and TRBJ2-5, is EPEVTQTPSHQVTQMGQEVILRCVPISNHLYFYWYRQILGQKVEFLVSFYNNEISEKSEIFDDQFSVERPDGSNFTLKIRSTKLEDSAMYFCASSEQAGGETQYFGPGTRLLVL.

The chain couples TRBV11-2 to TRBJ2-1; no clear D gene. The germline gives CDR1 SGHAT, CDR2 FQNNGV. The CDR3 has 13 amino acids. V lost 0 bases to trimming and J lost 7 bases, with 7 bases between them. The chain's CDR3 is CASSLDHLNEQFF. CDR3 coding DNA: TGTGCCAGCAGCTTAGATCATCTAAATGAGCAGTTCTTC.

By sample fraction, this clone is medium-sized. This same CDR3 is encoded by further DNA sequences in the sample. CDR3 coding DNA: TGTGCCAGCAGCCGAACAGGGTCCACTGAAGCTTTCTTT. It encodes CASSRTGSTEAFF. The V call is TRBV4-2, the J call TRBJ1-1; D perhaps matches TRBD1 (6 bases). CDR1 and CDR2 (germline): LGHNA, YNFKEQ. The CDR3 is made up of 13 amino acids. Trimming shortened V by 4 bases and J by 4 bases, and 10 bases separated the two germline ends.

The V gene is TRBV19, the J gene TRBJ2-1; 13 bases fit TRBD2. After removal of 5 bases from V and 2 bases from J, the junction contained 0 bases not matched to a gene. This CDR3 has 15 residues. The germline gives CDR1 LNHDA, CDR2 SQIVND (reference sequence). CDR3 DNA: TGTGCCAGTAGTGGGACTAGCGGGGCCTACAATGAGCAGTTCTTC. It yields the protein CASSGTSGAYNEQFF. Combining the CDR3 with reference TRBV19 and TRBJ2-1 gives the whole variable domain DGGITQSPKYLFRKEGQNVTLSCEQNLNHDAMYWYRQDPGQGLRLIYYSQIVNDFQKGDIAEGYSVSREKKESFPLTVTSAQKNPTAFYLCASSGTSGAYNEQFFGPGTRLTVL.